A single sample gave rise to the 30 T cell receptor beta chains below, sequenced in a study of molecular identifiers for immune sequencing clone quantification (dated by TCRdb to the late 2010s). The library relied on PCR. Instrument used: NextSeq 500. TCRdb reworked the public reads: Q25 trimming with fastp, MiXCR clone assembly, productive beta chains retained. Duplicate CDR3 protein sequences are folded into a single record with the most common DNA and genes. For this sample the table gives roughly 320,000 distinct CDR3 sequences, of which over 20% were detected only once. About 0.7% of the sample is held by the ten biggest clonotypes. Sequencing was carried out using naive CD8+ T cells from blood, with Jurkat cell RNA spiked in. This sample's cell subset or site label indicates: FACS-sorted CD8+CD4-CCR7+CD45RA+ naive T cells. These TCRs come from a human donor in good health. Some libraries in this study had Jurkat cell RNA spiked in.

This clonotype appeared a few times. The rearrangement uses TRBV12-3 or TRBV12-4 and TRBJ2-2, with D possibly matching TRBD1 (6 bases). Between the trimmed V and J ends, which lost 3 bases and 6 bases, there was a span of 14 bases. The CDR3 length is 15 residues. The CDR3 loop is CASSFSAGEPGELFF. CDR3 bases: TGTGCCAGCAGTTTTTCGGCAGGGGAGCCCGGGGAGCTGTTTTTT.

This clonotype was picked up many times. The V call is TRBV7-8, the J call TRBJ2-3; 13 bases align to TRBD2. The V gene end was trimmed by 5 bases and the J gene end by 4 bases; junction bases not matched to a gene: 6. Germline lookup yields CDR1 SGHVS and CDR2 FQNEAQ. The CDR3 totals 16 residues. The CDR3 loop reads CASSAGLAGAPDTQYF. CDR3 nucleotides: TGTGCCAGCAGCGCAGGACTAGCGGGGGCTCCAGATACGCAGTATTTT.

In its sample, this clonotype was seen a few times. J is TRBJ2-3 and V is TRBV7-2, with D uncertain. Germline values: CDR1 SGHTA, CDR2 FQGNSA. CDR3 length: 14 amino acids. Trimming took 1 base from V and 1 from J, leaving 6 bases between them. CDR3 DNA sequence: TGTGCCAGCAGCTTAGTGTTCGGCACAGATACGCAGTATTTT. Its protein product is CASSLVFGTDTQYF.

This chain joins TRBV28 and TRBJ2-3, with 12 bases fitting TRBD2. Germline CDR1 MDHEN, CDR2 SYDVKM. V lost 4 bases to trimming and J lost 0 bases; unmatched junction nucleotides: 11. The CDR3 extends over 19 amino acids. The CDR3 reads CASSSPFVTSGSSTDTQYF. The CDR3 DNA sequence: TGTGCCAGCAGTTCCCCTTTCGTGACTAGCGGGAGTAGCACAGATACGCAGTATTTT.

With respect to this clonotype: This sequence may be a read error, since a much larger clone differs from it by one base. This rearrangement joins TRBV29-1 to TRBJ2-3, with 7 bases aligning to TRBD1. J lost 4 bases, V lost 4 bases, and 2 bases had no gene match. The germline V gene has CDR1 SQVTM and CDR2 ANQGSEA. This CDR3 has 12 residues. The CDR3: CSVAQGSDTQYF. The DNA for the CDR3 is TGCAGCGTTGCACAGGGGTCAGATACGCAGTATTTT.

At least ten counts were recorded for this clonotype. The V gene is TRBV5-1, the J gene TRBJ2-1; D is possibly TRBD1 (6 bases). The CDR3 consists of 15 residues. Trimming removed 3 bases from V and 13 bases from J, with 23 bases in between. CDR1 is SGHRS and CDR2 is YFSETQ in the germline V gene. CDR3 sequence: CASSSRDTLSYIQFF. The DNA for the CDR3 is TGCGCCAGCAGCTCCCGGGACACCTTATCCTATATACAGTTCTTC.

As regards this clonotype: A much larger clone differs by one base, so this may be a read error. Since the CDR3 does not end with the conserved phenylalanine or tryptophan, this likely comes from a read error. The V and J genes are TRBV20-1 and TRBJ2-3; D is possibly TRBD2 (7 bases). Germline V gives CDR1 DFQATT, CDR2 SNEGSKA (reference sequence). The CDR3 covers 15 residues. Trimming stripped 5 bases from V and 8 bases from J, with 23 bases between. CDR3 sequence reads: CSAPLFAGEGGTQYL. The CDR3 nucleotides read TGCAGTGCTCCCCTCTTTGCGGGGGAGGGGGGTACGCAGTATCTT.

This clonotype has just a few counts. The rearrangement links TRBV11-2 to TRBJ2-4, with 7 bases lining up with TRBD1. V was pared by 5 bases and J by 0 bases, with 7 bases of the junction left unmatched. The CDR3 is 16 amino acids. Germline V gives CDR1 SGHAT, CDR2 FQNNGV. The chain's CDR3 is CASSIHRGIAKNIQYF. For the CDR3, the DNA is TGTGCCAGCAGCATCCACAGGGGAATAGCCAAAAACATTCAGTACTTC.

This clonotype was seen ten or more times. The rearrangement uses TRBV7-6 and TRBJ2-7, with D tentatively TRBD1 or TRBD2 (5 bases each). Germline lookup yields CDR1 SGHVS and CDR2 FNYEAQ. Trimming removed 5 bases at V and 4 bases at J, with 18 bases between. The CDR3 is 15 amino acids. The CDR3 here is CASSPSSEGLYEQYF. In nucleotides, the CDR3 is TGTGCCAGCAGCCCCTCTTCAGAGGGGCTTTACGAGCAGTACTTC.

On this clonotype itself: One base away lies a much larger clone, so this may be a sequencing read error. The J gene is TRBJ2-7, the V gene TRBV6-6; 9 nucleotides agree with TRBD2. Per germline, CDR1 MNHNY and CDR2 SVGAGI (reference sequence). The CDR3 loop spans 16 amino acids. Losses at the gene ends were 2 bases for V and 0 bases for J; bases not matched to a gene: 5. CDR3 loop: CASSYGAGGPSYEQYF. DNA for the CDR3: TGTGCCAGCAGTTACGGAGCGGGGGGACCCTCCTACGAGCAGTACTTC.

On this clonotype: A much larger clone is a single base away; this may be a read error. The CDR3 spells CASSFKPLGNQPQHF. In nucleotides, the CDR3 is TGTGCCAGCAGTTTCAAACCCTTGGGCAATCAGCCCCAGCATTTT. The rearrangement uses TRBV12-3 or TRBV12-4 and TRBJ1-5; no firm D call. Between the trimmed V and J ends, which lost 3 bases and 2 bases, there was a span of 11 bases. CDR3 length equals 15 residues.

This chain joins TRBV7-9 and TRBJ2-2, with no clear D. Trimming took off 2 bases at V and 8 bases at J, with 3 bases between the two ends. Per the germline V gene, CDR1 is SEHNR and CDR2 is FQNEAQ (reference sequence). The CDR3 runs 11 residues. The CDR3 reads CASSLQGELFF. In DNA, the CDR3 is TGTGCCAGCAGCTTACAGGGGGAGCTGTTTTTT.

This clonotype was picked up many times. The J gene is TRBJ2-7, the V gene TRBV6-5, with TRBD2 matching 7 bases. The trim removed 2 bases at V and 7 bases at J, leaving 11 bases unmatched. The CDR3 consists of 15 residues. Germline V lookup: CDR1 MNHEY, CDR2 SVGAGI. This chain's CDR3 is CASSYGLAGALEQYF. In DNA form, the CDR3 reads TGTGCCAGCAGTTACGGGTTGGCGGGAGCTCTTGAGCAGTACTTC.

This clonotype showed up just a few times. The CDR3 bases are TGTGCCAGCAGCCAAGAAGAAATGATTTACACCGGGGAGCTGTTTTTT. Encoded protein: CASSQEEMIYTGELFF. The chain joins TRBV4-2 to TRBJ2-2; D call uncertain. The CDR3 runs 16 residues. The ends were cut back, 0 bases at V and 3 bases at J, with 11 bases in the middle. The germline CDR1 and CDR2 sequences are LGHNA and YNFKEQ.

This clonotype was observed a handful of times. The rearrangement links TRBV28 to TRBJ1-2; D not resolved. Trimming stripped 3 bases from V and 3 bases from J, with 17 bases between. The CDR3 covers 16 residues. Germline V gene sequence: CDR1 MDHEN, CDR2 SYDVKM. In DNA, the CDR3 is TGTGCCAGCAGTTTGGAGCCCGAGGACCGCTACTATGGCTACACCTTC. Its protein is CASSLEPEDRYYGYTF.

This clonotype was recorded at least ten times. The chain couples TRBV12-3 or TRBV12-4 to TRBJ2-3; 7 bases match TRBD2. The length of the CDR3 is 15 residues. The trim removed 1 base at V and 4 bases at J, leaving 5 bases unmatched. CDR3 sequence (DNA): TGTGCCAGCAGTTTAGTGACGGGGAGGGCAGATACGCAGTATTTT. Its protein product is CASSLVTGRADTQYF.

Concerning this clonotype itself: This may be a read error, as it is one base from a much larger clone. The chain links TRBV12-3 or TRBV12-4 to TRBJ1-1, with 8 bases identical to TRBD1. The CDR3 has 14 residues. This CDR3 reads CASSPQGQVTEALF. CDR3 coding DNA: TGTGCCAGCAGCCCTCAGGGACAGGTGACTGAAGCTCTCTTT.

The chain joins TRBV24-1 to TRBJ2-1; 8 bases agree with TRBD2. The CDR3 contains 15 residues. The V gene's germline CDR1 is KGHDR and CDR2 SFDVKD. V lost 0 bases, J lost 6 bases, and 3 bases stayed unmatched. The CDR3 is CATSDLGTSLNEQFF. As DNA, the CDR3 is TGTGCCACCAGTGATTTGGGGACTAGTCTCAATGAGCAGTTCTTC.

The rearrangement joins TRBV30 to TRBJ1-1; D perhaps matches TRBD1 (5 bases). CDR1 and CDR2 from the germline V gene are GTSNPN and SVGIG (reference sequence). This CDR3 has 13 residues. Trimming removed 4 bases from V and 4 bases from J, with 13 bases in between. The CDR3 sequence is CAWTGAGITEAFF. CDR3 bases: TGTGCCTGGACCGGGGCAGGGATCACTGAAGCTTTCTTT.

In its sample, this clonotype was seen many times. This chain connects TRBV2 to TRBJ2-2, with D possibly TRBD1 on 6 matching bases. Looked up from germline, CDR1 is SNHLY and CDR2 is FYNNEI. The germline V and J ends were trimmed by 9 bases and 0 bases, with 8 bases remaining between them. CDR3 size: 13 residues. The CDR3 DNA sequence: TGTGCCAGAGGACAGCCGAACACCGGGGAGCTGTTTTTT. Translation: CARGQPNTGELFF.

A remark on this clonotype: Sequence at one end of the junction differs from germline and may be a read error. The V gene is TRBV30, the J gene TRBJ2-6, with D tentatively TRBD1 (6 bases). Germline-derived CDR1 and CDR2 are GTSNPN and SVGIG (reference sequence). The CDR3 sequence is 15 residues long. The CDR3 sequence: CAWSVQGTGATVLTF. In DNA form, the CDR3 reads TGTGCCTGGAGTGTACAGGGAACTGGGGCCACCGTCCTGACTTTC.

Ten or more counts support this clonotype. The CDR3 nucleotides are TGTGCCAGCAGGCTCCGGGGGAACACTGAAGCTTTCTTT. It is translated as CASRLRGNTEAFF. The chain employs TRBV25-1 and TRBJ1-1; D is unresolved. V lost 6 bases, J lost 1 base, and 9 bases lay in between. CDR3 length: 13 amino acids. The germline V gene encodes CDR1 MGHDK and CDR2 SYGVNS.

With regard to this clonotype: Since a much larger clone is just one base distant, this may be a read error. Likely a read error: the CDR3 ends without its conserved phenylalanine or tryptophan. This sequence joins TRBV7-3 and TRBJ2-1; D ambiguous. CDR3 length equals 12 residues. The V end was cut by 2 bases, the J end by 9 bases, with 8 bases between. The germline V gene encodes CDR1 SGHTA and CDR2 FQGTGA. The CDR3 region has the DNA TGTGCCAGCAGCTTAGGAAGGAGTGAGCAGTTCTGC. It translates to CASSLGRSEQFC.

This clonotype showed up just a few times. The chain couples TRBV7-9 to TRBJ2-3; possibly TRBD1 or TRBD2 for D (5 bases each). The V and J ends lost 2 bases and 2 bases respectively, with 20 bases between them. Germline lookup yields CDR1 SEHNR and CDR2 FQNEAQ (reference sequence). CDR3 length: 18 residues. DNA of the CDR3: TGTGCCAGCAGCTTACTCCCACTGGGACCATCGAACACAGATACGCAGTATTTT. Translating it yields CASSLLPLGPSNTDTQYF.

This clonotype showed up just a few times. CDR3 DNA sequence: TGTGCCAGCAGCGAGGGGCGAGGGGGTGGGATGGGTGAAGCTTTCTTT. Protein product: CASSEGRGGGMGEAFF. The chain links TRBV9 to TRBJ1-1; possible D gene TRBD1, 6 bases. Trimming cost V 3 bases and J 7 bases, with 22 bases left between them. Per germline, CDR1 SGDLS and CDR2 YYNGEE. The CDR3 length is 16 residues.

This clonotype was picked up a small number of times. J is TRBJ2-4 and V is TRBV4-3, with unresolved D. Germline-derived CDR1 and CDR2 are LGHNA and YSLEER. The length of the CDR3 is 18 residues. V was trimmed by 0 bases and J by 1 base, leaving 16 bases between them. The CDR3 coding sequence is TGCGCCAGCAGCCAAGAAGGTTTGTCCGCCCCTGCCAAAAACATTCAGTACTTC. Residues: CASSQEGLSAPAKNIQYF.

This clonotype was picked up a small number of times. The chain uses TRBV5-6 and TRBJ1-6, with D unclear. The V gene lost 3 bases and the J gene lost 5 bases, with 12 bases spanning the gap. CDR3 length: 15 residues. Germline CDR1 and CDR2: SGHDT and YYEEEE. The CDR3 is CASSWTPRNNSPLHF. As DNA, the CDR3 is TGTGCCAGCAGCTGGACCCCCAGGAATAATTCACCCCTCCACTTT.

This clonotype has at least ten counts. The rearrangement links TRBV4-3 to TRBJ1-5; the D is unclear. Germline CDR1 reads LGHNA; CDR2 reads YSLEER. Trimming cost V 0 bases and J 6 bases, with 12 bases left between them. The CDR3 spans 15 residues. The CDR3 reads CASSQDLRYTQPQHF. As DNA, the CDR3 is TGCGCCAGCAGCCAAGATCTGAGGTACACTCAGCCCCAGCATTTT.

In this sample, this clonotype turned up a few times. The chain recombines TRBV7-9 with TRBJ1-4; TRBD1 aligns across 8 bases. This CDR3 is built from 16 residues. Germline V lookup: CDR1 SEHNR, CDR2 FQNEAQ (reference sequence). V lost 5 bases to trimming and J lost 6 bases; unmatched junction nucleotides: 11. This chain's CDR3 is CASSQTLTGVHEKLFF. Here the CDR3 DNA reads TGTGCCAGCAGCCAGACCTTGACAGGGGTTCATGAAAAACTGTTTTTT.

As concerns this clonotype: It may be a read error: a sequence one base away is much more abundant. CDR3 nucleotide sequence: TGCGCCAGCAGCTGGGACTGGGAGCCCCAGTACTTC. It encodes CASSWDWEPQYF. The V and J genes are TRBV5-1 and TRBJ2-5, with D possibly being TRBD2 (6 bases). Germline assignment: CDR1 SGHRS and CDR2 YFSETQ. The CDR3 is 12 residues long. V was pared by 3 bases and J by 9 bases, with 12 bases between.